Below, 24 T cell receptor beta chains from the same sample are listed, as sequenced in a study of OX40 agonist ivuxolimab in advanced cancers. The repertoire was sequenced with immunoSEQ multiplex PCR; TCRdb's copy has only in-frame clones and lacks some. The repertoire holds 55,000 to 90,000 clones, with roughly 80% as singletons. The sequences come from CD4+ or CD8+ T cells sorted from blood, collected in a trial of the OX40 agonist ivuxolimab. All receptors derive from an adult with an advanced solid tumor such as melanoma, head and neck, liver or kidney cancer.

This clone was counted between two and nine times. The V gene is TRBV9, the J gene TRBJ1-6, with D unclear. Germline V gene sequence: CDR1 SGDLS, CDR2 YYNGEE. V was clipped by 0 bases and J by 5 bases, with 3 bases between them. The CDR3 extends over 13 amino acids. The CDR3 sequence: CASSVADNSPLHF. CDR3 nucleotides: TGTGCCAGCAGCGTAGCCGATAATTCACCCCTCCACTTT.

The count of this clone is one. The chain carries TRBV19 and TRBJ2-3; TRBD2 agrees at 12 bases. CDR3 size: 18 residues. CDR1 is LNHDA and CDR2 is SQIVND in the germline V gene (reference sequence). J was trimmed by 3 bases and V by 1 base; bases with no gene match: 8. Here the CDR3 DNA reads TGTGCCAGTAGTATAGGGTGGACTAGCGGGATTCGAACAGATACGCAGTATTTT. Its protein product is CASSIGWTSGIRTDTQYF.

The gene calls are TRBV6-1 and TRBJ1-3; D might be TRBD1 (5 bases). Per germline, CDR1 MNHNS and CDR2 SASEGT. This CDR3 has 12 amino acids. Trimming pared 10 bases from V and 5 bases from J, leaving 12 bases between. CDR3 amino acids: CAISLDRNTIYF. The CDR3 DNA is TGTGCCATCAGCCTGGACAGAAACACCATATATTTT.

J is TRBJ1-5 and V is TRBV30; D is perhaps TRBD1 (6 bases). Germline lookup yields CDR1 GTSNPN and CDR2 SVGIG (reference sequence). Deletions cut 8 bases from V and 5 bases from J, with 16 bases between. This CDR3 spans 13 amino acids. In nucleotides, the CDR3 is TGTGCCGCCGGAGGGGGTCGAGATCAGCCCCAGCATTTT. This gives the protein CAAGGGRDQPQHF.

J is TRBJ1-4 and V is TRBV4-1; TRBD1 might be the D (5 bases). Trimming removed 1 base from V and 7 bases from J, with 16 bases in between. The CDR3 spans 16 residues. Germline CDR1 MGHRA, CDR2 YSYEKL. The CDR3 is CASSQASGRAGEKLFF. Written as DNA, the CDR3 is TGCGCCAGCAGCCAAGCGTCAGGCAGGGCGGGTGAAAAACTGTTTTTT.

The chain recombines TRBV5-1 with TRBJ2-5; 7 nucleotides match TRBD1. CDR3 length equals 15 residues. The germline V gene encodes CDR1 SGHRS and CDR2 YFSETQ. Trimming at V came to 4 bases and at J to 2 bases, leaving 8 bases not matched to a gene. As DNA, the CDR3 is TGCGCCAGCAGCCGGAAGCCGGGACAGCAAGAGACCCAGTACTTC. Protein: CASSRKPGQQETQYF.

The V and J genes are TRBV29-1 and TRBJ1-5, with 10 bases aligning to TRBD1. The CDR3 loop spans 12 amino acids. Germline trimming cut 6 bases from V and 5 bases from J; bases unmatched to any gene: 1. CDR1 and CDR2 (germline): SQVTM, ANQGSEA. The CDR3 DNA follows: TGCAGCGTGGGGACAGGGGATCAGCCCCAGCATTTT. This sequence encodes CSVGTGDQPQHF.

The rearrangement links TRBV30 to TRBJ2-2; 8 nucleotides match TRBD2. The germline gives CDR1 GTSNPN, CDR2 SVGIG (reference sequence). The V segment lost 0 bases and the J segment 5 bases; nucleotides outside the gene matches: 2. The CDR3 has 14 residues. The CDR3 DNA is TGTGCCTGGAGTGTCTTAGCGGGGACCGGGGAGCTGTTTTTT. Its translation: CAWSVLAGTGELFF.

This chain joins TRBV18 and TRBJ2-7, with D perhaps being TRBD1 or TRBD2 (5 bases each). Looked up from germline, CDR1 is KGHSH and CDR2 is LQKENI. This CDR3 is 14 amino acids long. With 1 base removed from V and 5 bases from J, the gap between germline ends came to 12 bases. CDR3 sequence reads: CASSPLGARDEQYF. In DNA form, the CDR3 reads TGTGCCAGCTCACCACTCGGGGCGCGGGACGAGCAGTACTTC.

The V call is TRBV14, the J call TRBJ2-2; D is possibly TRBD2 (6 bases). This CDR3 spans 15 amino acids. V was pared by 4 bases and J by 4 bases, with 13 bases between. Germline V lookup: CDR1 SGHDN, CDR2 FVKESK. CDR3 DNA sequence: TGTGCCAGCAGCCCCGGCGGGACCTTCACCGGGGAGCTGTTTTTT. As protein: CASSPGGTFTGELFF.

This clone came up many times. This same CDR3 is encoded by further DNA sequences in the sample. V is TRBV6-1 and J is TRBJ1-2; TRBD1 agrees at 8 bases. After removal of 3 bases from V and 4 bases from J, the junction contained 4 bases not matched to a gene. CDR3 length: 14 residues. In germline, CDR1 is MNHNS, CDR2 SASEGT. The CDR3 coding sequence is TGTGCCAGCAGTGAGGGGACAGGCCTCTATGGCTACACCTTC. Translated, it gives CASSEGTGLYGYTF.

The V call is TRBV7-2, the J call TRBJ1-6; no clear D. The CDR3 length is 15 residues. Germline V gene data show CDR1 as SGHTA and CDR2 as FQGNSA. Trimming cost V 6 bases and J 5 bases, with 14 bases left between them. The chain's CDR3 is CASRERNVDNSPLHF. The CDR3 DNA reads TGTGCCAGCAGGGAGAGGAACGTGGATAATTCACCCCTCCACTTT.

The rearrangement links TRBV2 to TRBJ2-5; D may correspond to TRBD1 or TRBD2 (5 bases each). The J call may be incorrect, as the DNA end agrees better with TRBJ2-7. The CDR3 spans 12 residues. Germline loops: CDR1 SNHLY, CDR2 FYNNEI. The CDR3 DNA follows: TGTGCCAGCAGCGGGGCTGGTTACGAGCAGTACTTC. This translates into CASSGAGYEQYF.

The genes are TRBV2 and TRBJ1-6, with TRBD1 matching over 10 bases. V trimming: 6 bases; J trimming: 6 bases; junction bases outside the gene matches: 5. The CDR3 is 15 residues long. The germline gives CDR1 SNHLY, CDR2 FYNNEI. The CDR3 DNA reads TGTGCCAGCAGGCAGGGACAGGGGTTTAATTCACCCCTCCACTTT. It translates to CASRQGQGFNSPLHF.

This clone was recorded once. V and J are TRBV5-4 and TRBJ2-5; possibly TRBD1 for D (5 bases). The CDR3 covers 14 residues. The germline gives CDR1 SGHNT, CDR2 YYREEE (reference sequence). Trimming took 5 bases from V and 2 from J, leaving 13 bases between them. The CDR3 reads CASRVGAAQETQYF. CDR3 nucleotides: TGTGCCAGCAGGGTAGGGGCAGCTCAAGAGACCCAGTACTTC.

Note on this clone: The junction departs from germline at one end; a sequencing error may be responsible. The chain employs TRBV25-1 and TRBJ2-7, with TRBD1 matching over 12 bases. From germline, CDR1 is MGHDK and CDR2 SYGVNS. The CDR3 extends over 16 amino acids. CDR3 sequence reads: CASSDRGTGGSDEQYF. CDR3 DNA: TGTGCCAGCAGTGACCGGGGGACAGGGGGCTCCGACGAGCAGTACTTC.

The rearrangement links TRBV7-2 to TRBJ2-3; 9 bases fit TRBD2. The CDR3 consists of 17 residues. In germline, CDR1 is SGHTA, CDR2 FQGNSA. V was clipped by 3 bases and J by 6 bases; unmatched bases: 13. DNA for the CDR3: TGTGCCAGCAGCTTCTTCGAGCGGGGGGCCGGGAAGGATACGCAGTATTTT. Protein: CASSFFERGAGKDTQYF.

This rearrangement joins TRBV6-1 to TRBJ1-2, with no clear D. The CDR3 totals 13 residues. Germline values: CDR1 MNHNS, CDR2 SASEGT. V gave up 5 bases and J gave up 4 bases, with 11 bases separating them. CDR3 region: CASSSTNFYGYTF. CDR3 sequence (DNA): TGTGCCAGCAGTTCGACCAACTTCTATGGCTACACCTTC.

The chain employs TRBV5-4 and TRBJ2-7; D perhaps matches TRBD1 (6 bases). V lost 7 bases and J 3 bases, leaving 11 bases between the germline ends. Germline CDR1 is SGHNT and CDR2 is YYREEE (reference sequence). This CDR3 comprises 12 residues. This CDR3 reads CASSPQGYEQYF. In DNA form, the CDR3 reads TGTGCCAGCTCGCCACAGGGCTACGAGCAGTACTTC.

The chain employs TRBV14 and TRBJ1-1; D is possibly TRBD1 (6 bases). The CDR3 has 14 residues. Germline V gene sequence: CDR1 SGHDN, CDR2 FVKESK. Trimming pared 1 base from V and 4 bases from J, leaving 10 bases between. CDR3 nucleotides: TGTGCCAGCAGCCAAGTGCAGGGGACCACTGAAGCTTTCTTT. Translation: CASSQVQGTTEAFF.

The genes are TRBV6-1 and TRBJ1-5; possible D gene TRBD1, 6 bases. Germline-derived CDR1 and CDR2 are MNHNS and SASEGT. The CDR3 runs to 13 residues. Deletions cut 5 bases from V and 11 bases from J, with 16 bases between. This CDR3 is CASSNREGGAQHF. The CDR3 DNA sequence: TGTGCCAGCAGTAACAGGGAGGGGGGAGCCCAGCATTTT.

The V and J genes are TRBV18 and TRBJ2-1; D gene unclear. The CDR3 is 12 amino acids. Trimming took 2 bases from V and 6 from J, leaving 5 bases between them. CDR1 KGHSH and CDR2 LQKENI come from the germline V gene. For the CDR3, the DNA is TGTGCCAGCTCACCAACGAGCAATGAGCAGTTCTTC. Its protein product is CASSPTSNEQFF. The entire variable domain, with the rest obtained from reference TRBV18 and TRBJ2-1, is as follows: NAGVMQNPRHLVRRRGQEARLRCSPMKGHSHVYWYRQLPEEGLKFMVYLQKENIIDESGMPKERFSAEFPKEGPSILRIQQVVRGDSAAYFCASSPTSNEQFFGPGTRLTVL.

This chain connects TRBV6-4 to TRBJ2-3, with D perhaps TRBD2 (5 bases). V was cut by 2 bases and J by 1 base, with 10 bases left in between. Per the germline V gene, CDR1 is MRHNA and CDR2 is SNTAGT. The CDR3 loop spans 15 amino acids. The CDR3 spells CASSDGSVGTDTQYF. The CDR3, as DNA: TGTGCCAGCAGTGACGGGAGTGTTGGCACAGATACGCAGTATTTT.

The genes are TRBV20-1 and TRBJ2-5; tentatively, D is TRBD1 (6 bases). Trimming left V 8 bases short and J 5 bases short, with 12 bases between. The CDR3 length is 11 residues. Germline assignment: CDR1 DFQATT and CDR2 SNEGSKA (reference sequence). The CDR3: CSPTRGETQYF. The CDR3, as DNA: TGCAGTCCTACTAGGGGGGAGACCCAGTACTTC.